The TCR beta chain described here comes from a study of T cell responses to AZD1222 COVID-19 vaccine. Of note for this clone: Its specificity is not known.

Only in-frame clones appear in the TCRdb table, and some are missing; sequencing was by immunoSEQ multiplex PCR. The table has fewer than 150,000 clones, 93% seen once. General observations from the study: It was only a handful of AZD1222 recipients who were seropositive at baseline. Unmutated variant regions are reportedly the target of nearly half of TCRs that are spike-specific.

CDR3 length: 13 residues. The germline V gene has CDR1 KGHSH and CDR2 LQKENI. Trimming removed 2 bases at V and 3 bases at J, with 7 bases between. The sequencing here drew on peripheral blood, taken 28 days after the second AZD1222 dose. The source of this sequence is an adult who received the AZD1222 COVID-19 vaccine. V gene TRBV18 combines with J gene TRBJ1-1; D unclear. CDR3 nucleotides: TGTGCCAGCTCACCAAAAACCGACACTGAAGCTTTCTTT. It is translated as CASSPKTDTEAFF.